These 7 T cell receptor beta chains were all obtained from the same sample, sequenced in a study of CD8+CD57+ T cells in acquired aplastic anemia. CD8+CD57+ cell expansion, shown by flow cytometry, had occurred in the patients selected for sequencing. TCR beta VDJ and CDR3 were profiled, and genomic DNA was the template. TCRdb itself ran the reads through MiXCR, one entry per CDR3 protein. The sample gives some 180,000 distinct CDR3 sequences, around 63% of which show up once; approximately 42% is in the top ten. Sequencing input: sorted CD4+, CD8+, or CD8+CD57+ T cells (not recorded which) from PBMCs. Receptor source: a human donor with aplastic anemia.

This clonotype was observed a handful of times. V is TRBV3-1 and J is TRBJ1-3; D uncertain. There are 13 residues in the CDR3. Germline loops: CDR1 LGHDT, CDR2 YNNKEL (reference sequence). Trimming removed 1 base at V and 4 bases at J, with 5 bases between. The CDR3 DNA is TGTGCCAGCAGCCAAGCGGAAGGAAACACCATATATTTT. This codes for CASSQAEGNTIYF.

At least ten counts were recorded for this clonotype. The rearrangement uses TRBV2 and TRBJ1-6; tentatively, D is TRBD1 (5 bases). The germline CDR1 and CDR2 sequences are SNHLY and FYNNEI. Trimming stripped 9 bases from V and 9 bases from J, with 21 bases between. CDR3 size: 15 residues. The CDR3 protein is CASTPRSGLGSPLHF. CDR3 DNA sequence: TGTGCCAGTACCCCCCGGTCAGGGCTTGGTTCACCCCTCCACTTT.

The chain carries TRBV7-2 and TRBJ2-3; 11 bases align to TRBD2. J was trimmed by 1 base and V by 5 bases; bases with no gene match: 2. CDR1 SGHTA and CDR2 FQGNSA come from the germline V gene. The length of the CDR3 is 15 residues. Here the CDR3 DNA reads TGTGCCAGCAGCCCTAGCGGGGGGCGCACAGATACGCAGTATTTT. This gives the protein CASSPSGGRTDTQYF.

The V call is TRBV9, the J call TRBJ2-1, with TRBD2 matching 7 bases. Trimming removed 0 bases from V and 4 bases from J; junction bases left unmatched: 7. Germline CDR1 is SGDLS and CDR2 is YYNGEE. The length of the CDR3 is 16 residues. The CDR3 DNA is TGTGCCAGCAGCGTAGAGGAGGCTAGCGGATACAATGAGCAGTTCTTC. This translates into CASSVEEASGYNEQFF.

This rearrangement joins TRBV2 to TRBJ2-1; 9 positions match TRBD1. CDR3 length: 13 amino acids. Germline V gives CDR1 SNHLY, CDR2 FYNNEI. Trimming cost V 6 bases and J 7 bases; bases outside gene matches: 4. This chain's CDR3 is CASRTGGSNEQFF. The CDR3 bases are TGTGCCAGCAGGACAGGGGGAAGTAATGAGCAGTTCTTC.

In this sample, this clonotype turned up many times. The chain's CDR3 is CASSIRSGEGTEAFF. CDR3 nucleotides: TGTGCCAGTAGTATAAGGTCAGGGGAGGGAACTGAAGCTTTCTTT. The chain is built from TRBV19 and TRBJ1-1; D possibly corresponds to TRBD1 (6 bases). Trimming shortened V by 2 bases and J by 5 bases, and 15 bases separated the two germline ends. Germline V CDR1 and CDR2: LNHDA, SQIVND (reference sequence). This CDR3 region has 15 residues.

V usage is TRBV5-1 and J usage is TRBJ1-4; 7 nucleotides line up with TRBD1. This CDR3 has 14 amino acids. Germline CDR1 and CDR2: SGHRS and YFSETQ. V was clipped by 4 bases and J by 4 bases; unmatched bases: 4. In nucleotides, the CDR3 is TGCGCCAGCAGCGGGGGACAGCTTAATGAAAAACTGTTTTTT. This gives the protein CASSGGQLNEKLFF.